The 10 T cell receptor beta chains in this list originate from one sample, sequenced in a study of cytotoxic CD8 clonotypes in ibrutinib-treated CLL. Profiled with immunoSEQ multiplex PCR; TCRdb holds only in-frame clones, not every one. The sample lists tens of thousands of clones; around four fifths were seen once. Sequenced here: PBMCs, sampled after 24 months of ibrutinib treatment. The receptors were sampled from a human donor with chronic lymphocytic leukemia.

V usage is TRBV7-9 and J usage is TRBJ1-1; D unclear. V was clipped by 8 bases and J by 0 bases, with 4 bases between them. This CDR3 comprises 11 residues. Germline-derived CDR1 and CDR2 are SEHNR and FQNEAQ (reference sequence). Here the CDR3 reads CASALNTEAFF. The CDR3, as DNA: TGTGCCAGCGCCTTGAACACTGAAGCTTTCTTT.

Regarding this clone: The sample holds other DNA sequences that translate to the same CDR3. The CDR3 loop reads CASSLTGGSSGNTIYF. DNA for the CDR3: TGTGCCAGCAGCTTAACGGGTGGGAGCTCTGGAAACACCATATATTTT. This sequence joins TRBV7-3 and TRBJ1-3; D unresolved. The CDR3 runs to 16 residues. Germline V gene sequence: CDR1 SGHTA, CDR2 FQGTGA. V lost 0 bases, J lost 0 bases, and 9 bases lay in between.

The rearrangement uses TRBV28 and TRBJ2-2; TRBD1 might be the D (5 bases). V was cut by 8 bases and J by 4 bases, with 26 bases left in between. Germline CDR1 and CDR2: MDHEN and SYDVKM. The CDR3 spans 18 residues. Here the CDR3 reads CASVPMVQGLWGTGELFF. The CDR3 DNA reads TGTGCCAGCGTCCCAATGGTCCAGGGCCTTTGGGGCACCGGGGAGCTGTTTTTT.

The chain is built from TRBV30 and TRBJ1-1; D perhaps matches TRBD1 (6 bases). Germline V gives CDR1 GTSNPN, CDR2 SVGIG (reference sequence). This CDR3 is built from 15 residues. Trimming cost V 0 bases and J 0 bases, with 11 bases left between them. Here the CDR3 reads CAWSVPDRLNTEAFF. CDR3 DNA: TGTGCCTGGAGTGTACCGGACAGACTGAACACTGAAGCTTTCTTT.

This clone is a singleton in its sample. The germline gene is not matched at one end of the junction; a read error may be the cause. The J gene is TRBJ2-1, the V gene TRBV29-1, with 9 nucleotides matching TRBD2. In germline, CDR1 is SQVTM, CDR2 ANQGSEA. The CDR3 is made up of 12 amino acids. CDR3 coding DNA: TGCAGCGTTGAAGGGCCCGGGACTAGCCAAATCTTC. It encodes CSVEGPGTSQIF.

V usage is TRBV6-6 and J usage is TRBJ2-2; D is ambiguous. Germline V gene sequence: CDR1 MNHNY, CDR2 SVGAGI (reference sequence). The length of the CDR3 is 13 residues. Trimming pared 7 bases from V and 6 bases from J, leaving 12 bases between. DNA for the CDR3: TGTGCCAGCAACAAAGTGGCGGCCGGGGAGCTGTTTTTT. It yields the protein CASNKVAAGELFF.

V gene TRBV30 combines with J gene TRBJ2-3; unclear D gene. The CDR3 is made up of 12 amino acids. Trimming left V 3 bases short and J 7 bases short, with 11 bases between. Germline lookup yields CDR1 GTSNPN and CDR2 SVGIG (reference sequence). The CDR3 protein is CAWRDWPYTQYF. The CDR3 bases are TGTGCCTGGAGAGACTGGCCTTATACGCAGTATTTT.

The CDR3 loop reads CASSYSPRSSGYTF. CDR3 sequence (DNA): TGTGCCAGCAGTTACTCCCCCAGATCCAGTGGCTACACCTTC. The chain joins TRBV6-5 to TRBJ1-2; D unresolved. The CDR3 sequence is 14 residues long. V was pared by 0 bases and J by 7 bases, with 12 bases between. Looked up from germline, CDR1 is MNHEY and CDR2 is SVGAGI.

The gene calls are TRBV19 and TRBJ1-5, with D hard to call. The CDR3 loop spans 13 amino acids. The V gene lost 5 bases and the J gene lost 7 bases, with 12 bases spanning the gap. Germline CDR1 and CDR2: LNHDA and SQIVND (reference sequence). CDR3 amino acids: CASSSTGRQPQHF. CDR3 in DNA: TGTGCCAGTAGTTCGACGGGTCGGCAGCCCCAGCATTTT.

This clone was seen a handful of times. The chain uses TRBV19 and TRBJ2-5; no clear D gene. CDR1 is LNHDA, CDR2 SQIVND, per germline (reference sequence). The length of the CDR3 is 16 residues. V was shortened by 4 bases and J by 5 bases, with 20 bases between the two germline ends. The CDR3 sequence is CASSNSGRPGRETQYF. CDR3 bases: TGTGCCAGTAGTAACTCCGGCCGTCCCGGCCGGGAGACCCAGTACTTC. The full variable domain, completed using reference TRBV19 and TRBJ2-5, is DGGITQSPKYLFRKEGQNVTLSCEQNLNHDAMYWYRQDPGQGLRLIYYSQIVNDFQKGDIAEGYSVSREKKESFPLTVTSAQKNPTAFYLCASSNSGRPGRETQYFGPGTRLLVL.